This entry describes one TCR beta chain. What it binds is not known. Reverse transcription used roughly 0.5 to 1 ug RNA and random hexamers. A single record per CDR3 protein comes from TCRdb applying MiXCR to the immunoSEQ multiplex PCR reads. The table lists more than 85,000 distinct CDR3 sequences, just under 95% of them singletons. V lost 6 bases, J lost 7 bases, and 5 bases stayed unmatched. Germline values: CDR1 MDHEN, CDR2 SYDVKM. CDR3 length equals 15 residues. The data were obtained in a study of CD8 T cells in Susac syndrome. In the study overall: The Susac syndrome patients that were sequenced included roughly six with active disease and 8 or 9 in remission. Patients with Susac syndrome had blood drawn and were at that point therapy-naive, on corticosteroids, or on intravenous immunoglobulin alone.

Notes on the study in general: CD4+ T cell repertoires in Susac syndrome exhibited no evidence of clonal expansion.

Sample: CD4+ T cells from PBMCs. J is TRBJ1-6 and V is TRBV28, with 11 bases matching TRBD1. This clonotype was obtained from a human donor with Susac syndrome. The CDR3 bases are TGTGCCAGCAGCAAGGGACAGGGGGGCAATTCACCCCTCCACTTT. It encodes CASSKGQGGNSPLHF.